Presented here are 3 T cell receptor beta chains from one specimen sequenced in a study of cytomegalovirus exposure and HLA in healthy donors (dated by TCRdb to about 2017). The library came from the immunoSEQ multiplex PCR assay. For the multiplex PCR, a mixture combining 60 forward primers for TCR Vbeta segments and 13 reverse primers for TCR Jbeta segments was used. Sourced from immuneACCESS, this table was stored by TCRdb with only in-frame sequences that have V and J called. A share of the clones is absent; for the studies checked, an unresolved V gene accounts for under half, and the remainder has no known explanation. The table for this sample shows about 160,000 clones. Jointly, the top ten make up 1.3% of the sample. Sequenced material: PBMCs. The receptors stem from a woman aged 60-75 years in good health and CMV-seronegative.

The gene calls are TRBV7-8 and TRBJ1-1; TRBD1 matches at 8 bases. This CDR3 region has 13 residues. Germline V gene lookup returns CDR1 SGHVS and CDR2 FQNEAQ. Trimming took 1 base from V and 6 from J; bases not matched to a gene: 1. In nucleotides, the CDR3 is TGTGCCAGCAGCTTAGGGGACAGGCCTGAAGCTTTCTTT. It yields the protein CASSLGDRPEAFF.

The chain is built from TRBV5-1 and TRBJ2-5; TRBD1 matches 8 bases. The CDR3 extends over 14 amino acids. V dropped 4 bases and J dropped 4; count of bases not matched to a gene: 6. In germline, CDR1 is SGHRS, CDR2 YFSETQ. In DNA form, the CDR3 reads TGCGCCAGCAGCGTGACAGGGGTTGGAGAGACCCAGTACTTC. Translating it yields CASSVTGVGETQYF.

V gene TRBV4-1 combines with J gene TRBJ2-1; D is undetermined. The CDR3 is 17 amino acids. Germline CDR1 and CDR2: MGHRA and YSYEKL. V shed 1 base and J shed 0 bases, with 13 bases lying between them. The DNA for the CDR3 is TGCGCCAGCAGCCAAGGGGTAGCATCGAGCTCCTACAATGAGCAGTTCTTC. Protein product: CASSQGVASSSYNEQFF.